A single sample is the source of the 3 T cell receptor beta chains below, sequenced in a study of response to subunit inactivated influenza vaccine. TCRdb reprocessed the RT-PCR reads via MiXCR and lists one record per CDR3 protein. Of hundreds of thousands of distinct CDR3 sequences listed, about 15% are singletons. Sequencing used PBMCs from blood, obtained 11 to 12 days after vaccination. These receptors all stem from a man over 45 who received an inactivated influenza vaccine.

This clonotype was counted a few times. This rearrangement joins TRBV5-1 to TRBJ2-1; D remains unclear. The length of the CDR3 is 15 residues. V lost 3 bases and J 4 bases, leaving 14 bases between the germline ends. Germline CDR1 reads SGHRS; CDR2 reads YFSETQ. DNA of the CDR3: TGCGCCAGCAGCTCCCTAGGCCTGCTATACAATGAGCAGTTCTTC. The encoded protein is CASSSLGLLYNEQFF.

This clonotype was seen a handful of times. The chain has TRBV12-3 or TRBV12-4 and TRBJ2-3, with TRBD2 as a possible D gene (5 bases). With 2 bases removed from V and 3 bases from J, the gap between germline ends came to 9 bases. The CDR3 contains 14 residues. The CDR3 spells CASSLTIATDTQYF. The CDR3 DNA sequence: TGTGCCAGCAGTTTAACGATAGCGACAGATACGCAGTATTTT.

This clonotype was counted a few times. The V call is TRBV4-1, the J call TRBJ2-1; TRBD2 agrees at 8 bases. CDR1 MGHRA and CDR2 YSYEKL come from the germline V gene. The V gene end was trimmed by 8 bases and the J gene end by 1 base; junction bases not matched to a gene: 4. The CDR3 has 14 residues. The CDR3 region is CASSRLASYNEQFF. The CDR3 region has the DNA TGCGCCAGCTCCCGACTAGCGTCCTACAATGAGCAGTTCTTC.